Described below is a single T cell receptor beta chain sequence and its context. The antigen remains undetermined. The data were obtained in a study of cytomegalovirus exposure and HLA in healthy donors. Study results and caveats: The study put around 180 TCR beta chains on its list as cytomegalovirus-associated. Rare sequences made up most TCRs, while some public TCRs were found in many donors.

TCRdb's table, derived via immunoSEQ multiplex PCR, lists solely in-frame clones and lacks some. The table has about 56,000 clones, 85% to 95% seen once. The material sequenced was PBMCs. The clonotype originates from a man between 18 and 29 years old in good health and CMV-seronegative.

The CDR3 coding sequence is TGTGCCAGCAGCTTAGGGGGAGGTCCACAAGAGACCCAGTACTTC. It specifies CASSLGGGPQETQYF. V usage is TRBV7-3 and J usage is TRBJ2-5; maybe TRBD2 (6 bases). The ends were cut back, 2 bases at V and 2 bases at J, with 12 bases in the middle. CDR3 length equals 15 residues. Germline V gene sequence: CDR1 SGHTA, CDR2 FQGTGA.